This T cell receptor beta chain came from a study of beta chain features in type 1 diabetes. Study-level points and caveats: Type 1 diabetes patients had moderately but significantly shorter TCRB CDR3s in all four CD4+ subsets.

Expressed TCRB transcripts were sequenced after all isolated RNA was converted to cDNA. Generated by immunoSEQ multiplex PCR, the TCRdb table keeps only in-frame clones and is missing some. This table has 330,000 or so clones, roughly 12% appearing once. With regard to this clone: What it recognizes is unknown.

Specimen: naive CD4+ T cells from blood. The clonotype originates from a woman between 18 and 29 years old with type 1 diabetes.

CDR3 in DNA: TGTGCCAGCAGCGTAGGCCCAGGGGCTGGCTACACCTTC. Its translation: CASSVGPGAGYTF. The V call is TRBV7-6, the J call TRBJ1-2; possibly TRBD1 for D (6 bases). The CDR3 is made up of 13 amino acids. The V end was cut by 5 bases, the J end by 7 bases, with 14 bases between. CDR1 is SGHVS and CDR2 is FNYEAQ in the germline V gene.